These 27 T cell receptor beta chains were sequenced from one sample in a study of regulatory T cells in long-lasting Graves disease. As for time point: newly diagnosed GD, antithyroid drugs for less than 3 months. PBMC RNA was the source of the TCR library. Sequencing libraries for TCR beta were prepared with iRepertoire HTBI primers and Arm-PCR of CDR3 regions. TCRdb fed the multiplex PCR reads into MiXCR, producing one record per CDR3 protein. The sample holds a few hundred thousand distinct CDR3 sequences; about 17% are singletons and the top ten take 20% to 25%. This same sample was also taken into another study, of T cells in Graves' hyperthyroidism and ophthalmopathy.

The sample consisted of peripheral blood mononuclear cells (PBMCs), taken at new diagnosis, from a patient treated with antithyroid drugs. The receptors were gathered from a young woman with Graves disease.

This clonotype was detected a few times. The rearrangement links TRBV6-1 to TRBJ1-5; 10 bases are a match to TRBD1. Germline trimming cut 5 bases from V and 4 bases from J; bases unmatched to any gene: 8. The germline V gene encodes CDR1 MNHNS and CDR2 SASEGT. The CDR3 extends over 16 amino acids. CDR3: CASSKGQGVSNQPQHF. CDR3 nucleotide sequence: TGTGCCAGCAGTAAAGGACAGGGGGTGTCGAATCAGCCCCAGCATTTT.

J is TRBJ2-5 and V is TRBV4-2, with D perhaps TRBD1 or TRBD2 (5 bases each). Germline lookup yields CDR1 LGHNA and CDR2 YNFKEQ. V was cut by 0 bases and J by 4 bases, with 12 bases left in between. This CDR3 has 15 amino acids. This CDR3 reads CASSQENGGGETQYF. The CDR3 DNA reads TGTGCCAGCAGCCAAGAAAATGGGGGTGGAGAGACCCAGTACTTC.

The sample holds many counts of this clonotype. The chain combines TRBV7-3 with TRBJ2-1, with D hard to call. The germline V gene has CDR1 SGHTA and CDR2 FQGTGA. This CDR3 comprises 12 residues. Trimming stripped 4 bases from V and 4 bases from J, with 5 bases between. In DNA form, the CDR3 reads TGTGCCAGCAGCTCCGTATACAATGAGCAGTTCTTC. It codes for CASSSVYNEQFF. Filled out from reference TRBV7-3 and TRBJ2-1, the complete variable domain reads GAGVSQTPSNKVTEKGKYVELRCDPISGHTALYWYRQSLGQGPEFLIYFQGTGAADDSGLPNDRFFAVRPEGSVSTLKIQRTERGDSAVYLCASSSVYNEQFFGPGTRLTVL.

Ten or more counts support this clonotype. The chain recombines TRBV5-1 with TRBJ1-1; D remains unclear. Germline V CDR1 and CDR2: SGHRS, YFSETQ. CDR3 length equals 15 residues. Trimming shortened V by 0 bases and J by 3 bases, and 12 bases separated the two germline ends. The CDR3 sequence is CASSLGAVGYTEAFF. The CDR3 DNA follows: TGCGCCAGCAGCTTGGGTGCAGTGGGCTACACTGAAGCTTTCTTT.

In this sample, this clonotype turned up many times. This sequence joins TRBV2 and TRBJ2-3, with no clear D. The CDR3 contains 16 residues. V lost 5 bases and J 1 base, leaving 16 bases between the germline ends. The germline V gene has CDR1 SNHLY and CDR2 FYNNEI. Here the CDR3 reads CASSLFGLTGTDTQYF. The CDR3 DNA is TGTGCCAGCAGTCTCTTCGGCCTAACTGGCACAGATACGCAGTATTTT.

CDR3 sequence reads: CASRPFGQGAEDTQYF. CDR3 DNA: TGTGCCAGCAGACCTTTCGGACAGGGGGCAGAAGATACGCAGTATTTT. The V gene is TRBV28, the J gene TRBJ2-3; TRBD1 agrees at 11 bases. Germline values: CDR1 MDHEN, CDR2 SYDVKM. The CDR3 runs 16 residues. V shed 6 bases, J shed 5 bases, and the junction held 10 bases outside the gene matches.

The chain is built from TRBV2 and TRBJ2-2, with 9 bases identical to TRBD2. CDR1 and CDR2 (germline): SNHLY, FYNNEI. Trimming removed 6 bases from V and 6 bases from J; junction bases left unmatched: 5. CDR3 length: 14 residues. CDR3 nucleotide sequence: TGTGCCAGCAGAATAGCGGGAGAGTCCGGGGAGCTGTTTTTT. Its translation is CASRIAGESGELFF.

This clonotype occurred many times. The chain combines TRBV28 with TRBJ2-7; TRBD1 might be the D (6 bases). Germline assignment: CDR1 MDHEN and CDR2 SYDVKM. V was cut by 6 bases and J by 2 bases, with 14 bases left in between. CDR3 length: 14 residues. The CDR3 nucleotides read TGTGCCAGCAGGGGTGGGACATGGGCCTACGAGCAGTACTTC. Translation gives CASRGGTWAYEQYF.

This rearrangement joins TRBV4-1 to TRBJ1-1; 11 positions match TRBD1. V was pared by 4 bases and J by 1 base, with 8 bases of the junction left unmatched. Germline assignment: CDR1 MGHRA and CDR2 YSYEKL. This CDR3 spans 17 amino acids. The CDR3 bases are TGCGCCAGCAGCCCTGGACAGGGGGCGCGTCGGAACACTGAAGCTTTCTTT. Protein: CASSPGQGARRNTEAFF.

CDR3 region: CASSVPGQGREAFF. CDR3 nucleotide sequence: TGCGCCAGCAGCGTTCCGGGACAGGGGCGTGAAGCTTTCTTT. The V call is TRBV4-1, the J call TRBJ1-1, with 10 bases fitting TRBD1. J was trimmed by 7 bases and V by 5 bases; bases with no gene match: 7. This CDR3 contains 14 residues. The germline gives CDR1 MGHRA, CDR2 YSYEKL.

The genes are TRBV9 and TRBJ1-1; no reliable D call. This CDR3 has 15 residues. V gave up 0 bases and J gave up 0 bases, with 9 bases separating them. Per the germline V gene, CDR1 is SGDLS and CDR2 is YYNGEE. As DNA, the CDR3 is TGTGCCAGCAGCGTAGAGGCGTATATGAACACTGAAGCTTTCTTT. It yields the protein CASSVEAYMNTEAFF.

This clonotype came up a few times. The chain links TRBV20-1 to TRBJ1-1; D remains unclear. V lost 2 bases, J lost 1 base, and 17 bases lay in between. The germline V gene has CDR1 DFQATT and CDR2 SNEGSKA (reference sequence). This CDR3 has 16 amino acids. In DNA, the CDR3 is TGCAGTGCTAGACCGCGGGGTTGGTGGGAGAACACTGAAGCTTTCTTT. Amino acids: CSARPRGWWENTEAFF.

This clonotype appeared many times. The chain recombines TRBV11-2 with TRBJ2-7; 9 nucleotides align to TRBD1. CDR3 length equals 14 residues. Germline-derived CDR1 and CDR2 are SGHAT and FQNNGV. Trimming at V came to 8 bases and at J to 3 bases, leaving 8 bases not matched to a gene. CDR3 sequence: CASGGGTGNYEQYF. DNA of the CDR3: TGTGCCAGCGGGGGAGGGACAGGGAACTACGAGCAGTACTTC.

In its sample, this clonotype was seen many times. A junction end diverges from the germline sequence, so it may reflect a read error. The V and J genes are TRBV5-1 and TRBJ1-2; D gene ambiguous. Germline-derived CDR1 and CDR2 are SGHRS and YFSETQ. This CDR3 has 12 residues. The CDR3 nucleotides read TGTGCCAGCAGCTTGGACGACTATGGCTACACCTTC. Encoded protein: CASSLDDYGYTF.

The table lists this clonotype with many counts. CDR3 sequence: CASSEASGGPYEQYF. CDR3 DNA sequence: TGTGCCAGCAGTGAGGCTAGCGGGGGACCCTACGAGCAGTACTTC. The gene calls are TRBV2 and TRBJ2-7, with 10 nucleotides matching TRBD2. After removal of 3 bases from V and 2 bases from J, the junction contained 4 bases not matched to a gene. Germline CDR1 and CDR2: SNHLY and FYNNEI. There are 15 residues in the CDR3.

Ten or more counts support this clonotype. The CDR3 nucleotides read TGTGCCAGCAGCTTATCGATAGCGGGGGGGCCGTACGAGCAGTACTTC. Translating gives CASSLSIAGGPYEQYF. The chain recombines TRBV7-2 with TRBJ2-7; TRBD2 agrees at 11 bases. Germline CDR1 reads SGHTA; CDR2 reads FQGNSA. Losses at the gene ends were 2 bases for V and 4 bases for J; bases not matched to a gene: 7. This CDR3 region has 16 residues.

This clonotype was counted a few times. V gene TRBV12-3 or TRBV12-4 combines with J gene TRBJ1-2; D possibly corresponds to TRBD1 (6 bases). The V end was cut by 6 bases, the J end by 0 bases, with 17 bases between. The CDR3 has 16 residues. CDR3 DNA sequence: TGTGCCAGCAGCGTCTTCGGGGGGGCATCTAACTATGGCTACACCTTC. This codes for CASSVFGGASNYGYTF.

The rearrangement uses TRBV19 and TRBJ2-1, with D hard to call. The CDR3 is 9 amino acids. The V end lost 6 bases, the J end lost 8 bases, and 2 bases lay between the germline ends. The germline V gene encodes CDR1 LNHDA and CDR2 SQIVND (reference sequence). The DNA of the CDR3 is TGTGCCAGTAGGTATGAGCAGTTCTTC. This translates into CASRYEQFF.

This sequence joins TRBV20-1 and TRBJ2-1; either TRBD1 or TRBD2 may fit D (5 bases each). Trimming left V 6 bases short and J 10 bases short, with 25 bases between. Germline lookup yields CDR1 DFQATT and CDR2 SNEGSKA (reference sequence). CDR3 size: 15 residues. The DNA for the CDR3 is TGCAGTGCCGACACCCCGGGGCTCGCGTCCGGGGAGCAGTTCTTC. It specifies CSADTPGLASGEQFF.

The V call is TRBV28, the J call TRBJ2-5; TRBD2 aligns across 12 bases. The V segment lost 3 bases and the J segment 9 bases; nucleotides outside the gene matches: 20. In germline, CDR1 is MDHEN, CDR2 SYDVKM. This CDR3 is 19 amino acids long. CDR3 region: CASSLGGTSGRPGQGAQYF. The CDR3 DNA follows: TGTGCCAGCAGTTTGGGGGGGACTAGCGGGCGACCGGGTCAAGGGGCCCAGTACTTC. Based on the CDR3 plus reference TRBV28 and TRBJ2-5, the full variable domain is DVKVTQSSRYLVKRTGEKVFLECVQDMDHENMFWYRQDPGLGLRLIYFSYDVKMKEKGDIPEGYSVSREKKERFSLILESASTNQTSMYLCASSLGGTSGRPGQGAQYFGPGTRLLVL.

This clonotype came up many times. The chain is built from TRBV5-1 and TRBJ2-1; 10 nucleotides align to TRBD2. V shed 0 bases and J 5 bases; nucleotides not matched to a gene: 11. The CDR3 has 18 residues. Germline V gene data show CDR1 as SGHRS and CDR2 as YFSETQ. The CDR3, as DNA: TGCGCCAGCAGCTTGGCCTGGTGGAGCGGGAGGGTTAACAATGAGCAGTTCTTC. Translating gives CASSLAWWSGRVNNEQFF.

The V and J genes are TRBV28 and TRBJ2-6; weak D call: TRBD1 (6 bases). The CDR3 runs 16 residues. Germline CDR1 is MDHEN and CDR2 is SYDVKM. The V end lost 6 bases, the J end lost 0 bases, and 12 bases lay between the germline ends. The CDR3 DNA reads TGTGCCAGCAGGGGCACAGGGATCTCTGGGGCCAACGTCCTGACTTTC. It yields the protein CASRGTGISGANVLTF.

This clonotype has ten or more counts. The rearrangement joins TRBV28 to TRBJ1-5; no firm D call. CDR3 length: 14 residues. Germline-derived CDR1 and CDR2 are MDHEN and SYDVKM. V lost 3 bases and J 0 bases, leaving 6 bases between the germline ends. The CDR3 DNA reads TGTGCCAGCAGTTTCCAAAATAGCAATCAGCCCCAGCATTTT. Encoded protein: CASSFQNSNQPQHF.

The CDR3 DNA reads TGTGCCACCAGCAGAGCTCGAGGGAGCTCCTACAATGAGCAGTTCTTC. It translates to CATSRARGSSYNEQFF. This rearrangement joins TRBV15 to TRBJ2-1, with D perhaps matching TRBD2 (5 bases). Trimming took 1 base from V and 0 from J, leaving 10 bases between them. Germline lookup yields CDR1 LNHNV and CDR2 YYDKDF (reference sequence). The CDR3 contains 16 residues.

This clonotype has ten or more counts. V and J are TRBV24-1 and TRBJ2-3; tentative D call: TRBD1 (5 bases). Germline V gives CDR1 KGHDR, CDR2 SFDVKD. Deletions cut 4 bases from V and 3 bases from J, with 13 bases between. The CDR3 spans 15 residues. The CDR3 nucleotides are TGTGCCACCAGTGACGGGCAGGGTCAAACAGATACGCAGTATTTT. This codes for CATSDGQGQTDTQYF.

This clonotype was seen more than once but under ten times. The CDR3 DNA reads TGCGCCAGCAGCTGGCGGACAGGGCCAGAGACCCAGTACTTC. It yields the protein CASSWRTGPETQYF. J is TRBJ2-5 and V is TRBV5-1, with TRBD1 matching 8 bases. Per germline, CDR1 SGHRS and CDR2 YFSETQ. With 3 bases clipped from V and 4 bases from J, the junction kept 5 bases outside the gene matches. The CDR3 runs 14 residues.

This clonotype was recorded a few times. This chain links TRBV28 with TRBJ2-7, with 9 bases lining up with TRBD1. The germline V gene encodes CDR1 MDHEN and CDR2 SYDVKM. The CDR3 totals 15 residues. Trimming cost V 5 bases and J 2 bases; bases outside gene matches: 7. The CDR3 nucleotides read TGTGCCAGCAGTCCTGGACAGGGGCCAACCTACGAGCAGTACTTC. Translation: CASSPGQGPTYEQYF.